Shown below are 10 T cell receptor beta chains from a single sample sequenced in a study of T cells expressing NK-cell markers. TCRdb re-called the 5' RACE reads and shows each CDR3 protein once, DNA omitted. The sample table sets out hundreds of thousands of distinct CDR3 sequences. The specimen was blood T cells: a sorted CD56 or NKG2C T cell subset, CD4+ or CD8+ T cells, or bulk PBMC T cells (not recorded which). The receptor set was obtained from a man aged 18 to 69 in good health.

V gene TRBV7-9 combines with J gene TRBJ2-3; checking the TCRdb D call of TRBD2 is not possible without DNA. This CDR3 spans 13 amino acids. Germline V gene lookup returns CDR1 SEHNR and CDR2 FQNEAQ (reference sequence). The CDR3 sequence is CASSLARLAGQYF.

V gene TRBV7-8 combines with J gene TRBJ1-1. The V gene's germline CDR1 is SGHVS and CDR2 FQNEAQ. The CDR3 length is 15 residues. This CDR3 reads CASSLAGGQFTEAFF.

V is TRBV11-2 and J is TRBJ2-2; the D gene TCRdb calls, TRBD1, cannot be checked with no DNA. Germline CDR1 and CDR2: SGHAT and FQNNGV. This CDR3 spans 16 amino acids. The CDR3 spells CASSSNRRGAAGELFF.

The chain uses TRBV9 and TRBJ2-5; TCRdb's D call, TRBD2, is unchecked because there is no DNA. CDR3 length: 17 residues. The germline gives CDR1 SGDLS, CDR2 YYNGEE. The CDR3 sequence: CASSVARGGTSTETQYF.

The chain is built from TRBV5-4 and TRBJ1-2; the D call from TCRdb, TRBD1, cannot be confirmed without DNA. This CDR3 has 14 residues. Germline CDR1 and CDR2: SGHNT and YYREEE (reference sequence). This chain's CDR3 is CASSPTDRGYGYTF.

The V gene is TRBV4-1, the J gene TRBJ1-5; the TCRdb D gene call, TRBD1, has no DNA to confirm it. Germline CDR1 reads MGHRA; CDR2 reads YSYEKL. This CDR3 is built from 19 residues. CDR3 sequence: CASSQEGKVPDSINQPQHF.

This sequence joins TRBV18 and TRBJ2-1. There are 13 residues in the CDR3. CDR1 and CDR2 (germline): KGHSH, LQKENI. The CDR3 sequence is CASSPVLVNEQFF.

The chain has TRBV7-9 and TRBJ1-2; without DNA, the TCRdb call of TRBD1 cannot be checked. Germline CDR1 is SEHNR and CDR2 is FQNEAQ (reference sequence). This CDR3 comprises 14 residues. The CDR3 loop reads CASSPDRAGYGYTF.

The chain carries TRBV5-1 and TRBJ1-2. This CDR3 has 12 residues. Germline assignment: CDR1 SGHRS and CDR2 YFSETQ. Here the CDR3 reads CASSLGQGGTTF. The full variable domain, completed using reference TRBV5-1 and TRBJ1-2, is KAGVTQTPRYLIKTRGQQVTLSCSPISGHRSVSWYQQTPGQGLQFLFEYFSETQRNKGNFPGRFSGRQFSNSRSEMNVSTLELGDSALYLCASSLGQGGTTFGSGTRLTVV.

The chain carries TRBV2 and TRBJ2-7; TCRdb outputs TRBD1, but without DNA this stays unchecked. CDR3 length: 17 amino acids. The germline CDR1 and CDR2 sequences are SNHLY and FYNNEI. The CDR3 region is CASSEALVWGETPEQYF.